The 14 T cell receptor beta chains in this list originate from one sample, sequenced in a study of identical twins. TCRdb recomputed calls from the 5' RACE reads with MiXCR, one row per CDR3 protein. Of nearly 900,000 distinct CDR3 sequences listed, over 9% are singletons. The same sample was also used in a study of yellow fever vaccine responses in identical twins.

The sequencing sample was made of PBMCs. All receptors derive from a woman younger than 30 in good health.

This chain links TRBV11-2 with TRBJ2-1; 7 nucleotides line up with TRBD2. Germline V gene sequence: CDR1 SGHAT, CDR2 FQNNGV. CDR3 length equals 16 residues. The trim removed 0 bases at V and 5 bases at J, leaving 7 bases unmatched. The chain's CDR3 is CASSLESGKRDNEQFF. The CDR3 DNA sequence: TGTGCCAGCAGCTTAGAGAGCGGGAAAAGGGACAATGAGCAGTTCTTC.

The chain carries TRBV6-5 and TRBJ2-1; D perhaps matches TRBD2 (6 bases). Trimming shortened V by 2 bases and J by 10 bases, and 18 bases separated the two germline ends. This CDR3 comprises 15 residues. Germline CDR1 reads MNHEY; CDR2 reads SVGAGI. The CDR3 sequence is CASSYGGLSSGEQFF. The DNA of the CDR3 is TGTGCCAGCAGTTACGGGGGACTTAGTTCGGGCGAGCAGTTCTTC.

This clonotype was detected many times. This chain links TRBV12-3 or TRBV12-4 with TRBJ1-1; D unclear. V shed 6 bases and J shed 4 bases, with 9 bases lying between them. The CDR3 contains 12 residues. CDR3 sequence reads: CASSLRGTEAFF. CDR3 nucleotides: TGTGCCAGCAGCCTGCGGGGCACTGAAGCTTTCTTT.

This chain links TRBV5-1 with TRBJ2-2, with unresolved D. There are 13 residues in the CDR3. Germline-derived CDR1 and CDR2 are SGHRS and YFSETQ. The V gene lost 4 bases and the J gene lost 1 base, with 5 bases spanning the gap. The CDR3 DNA is TGCGCCAGCAGCGCCCAGAACACCGGGGAGCTGTTTTTT. The encoded protein is CASSAQNTGELFF.

This clonotype has more than one count but fewer than ten. The gene calls are TRBV5-1 and TRBJ2-1, with 10 nucleotides matching TRBD2. The CDR3 is 17 amino acids. V lost 3 bases and J lost 2; bases outside the gene matches: 8. CDR1 and CDR2 (germline): SGHRS, YFSETQ. For the CDR3, the DNA is TGCGCCAGCAGCTCATCTAGCGGGAGCACGCCCTACAATGAGCAGTTCTTC. Residues: CASSSSSGSTPYNEQFF.

This clonotype turned up a few times. The rearrangement joins TRBV5-1 to TRBJ2-3, with TRBD1 as a possible D gene (6 bases). CDR3 size: 14 residues. Trimming took 0 bases from V and 5 from J, leaving 10 bases between them. Per the germline V gene, CDR1 is SGHRS and CDR2 is YFSETQ. The CDR3 loop is CASSLGGQKDTQYF. The CDR3, as DNA: TGCGCCAGCAGCTTGGGGGGACAAAAAGATACGCAGTATTTT. Combining the CDR3 with reference TRBV5-1 and TRBJ2-3 gives the whole variable domain KAGVTQTPRYLIKTRGQQVTLSCSPISGHRSVSWYQQTPGQGLQFLFEYFSETQRNKGNFPGRFSGRQFSNSRSEMNVSTLELGDSALYLCASSLGGQKDTQYFGPGTRLTVL.

There are a few counts of this clonotype. The genes are TRBV6-1 and TRBJ1-2; a possible D gene is TRBD1 (6 bases). The germline CDR1 and CDR2 sequences are MNHNS and SASEGT. V was trimmed by 6 bases and J by 3 bases, leaving 20 bases between them. CDR3 size: 16 residues. The CDR3 region has the DNA TGTGCCAGCAGGCAATGGACAGCCGGGGGAGACTATGGCTACACCTTC. Amino acids: CASRQWTAGGDYGYTF.

In its sample, this clonotype was seen many times. The CDR3 coding sequence is TGCAGCGTTGAGGGCGACTTTTACGAGCAGTACTTC. Translated, it gives CSVEGDFYEQYF. The chain links TRBV29-1 to TRBJ2-7; D gene uncertain. The CDR3 has 12 residues. Between the trimmed V and J ends, which lost 3 bases and 4 bases, there was a span of 10 bases. CDR1 SQVTM and CDR2 ANQGSEA come from the germline V gene.

The genes are TRBV15 and TRBJ1-2; 7 positions match TRBD1. Trimming removed 0 bases from V and 3 bases from J; junction bases left unmatched: 13. Germline V gene data show CDR1 as LNHNV and CDR2 as YYDKDF (reference sequence). This CDR3 contains 18 residues. Here the CDR3 DNA reads TGTGCCACCAGCAGAGATGCTGGGACAGCTACAAATTACTATGGCTACACCTTC. It translates to CATSRDAGTATNYYGYTF.

This clonotype was picked up many times. In nucleotides, the CDR3 is TGTGCCAGCAGGGCGGGACCGAACACCGGGGAGCTGTTTTTT. Its translation: CASRAGPNTGELFF. The V gene is TRBV3-1, the J gene TRBJ2-2; tentative D call: TRBD2 (6 bases). Germline V gene sequence: CDR1 LGHDT, CDR2 YNNKEL (reference sequence). The CDR3 runs to 14 residues. V gave up 6 bases and J gave up 0 bases, with 8 bases separating them.

This clonotype has just a few counts. V usage is TRBV5-1 and J usage is TRBJ2-3; tentative D call: TRBD2 (5 bases). The V and J ends lost 2 bases and 6 bases respectively, with 13 bases between them. The germline V gene encodes CDR1 SGHRS and CDR2 YFSETQ. The CDR3 loop spans 14 amino acids. CDR3 sequence: CASSFGVSSDTQYF. Written as DNA, the CDR3 is TGCGCCAGCAGCTTCGGGGTATCGTCCGATACGCAGTATTTT.

In its sample, this clonotype was seen many times. The chain uses TRBV3-1 and TRBJ1-4, with 9 bases that match TRBD1. The CDR3 sequence is 14 residues long. Unmatched junction bases numbered 3, after V lost 4 bases and J lost 6 bases. Germline V CDR1 and CDR2: LGHDT, YNNKEL (reference sequence). The CDR3 DNA reads as TGTGCCAGCAGCCTGGGACAGGGATATGAAAAACTGTTTTTT. Protein: CASSLGQGYEKLFF.

The rearrangement uses TRBV27 and TRBJ1-4; TRBD1 might be the D (5 bases). The CDR3 extends over 14 amino acids. Trimming took 5 bases from V and 4 from J, leaving 11 bases between them. Germline loops: CDR1 MNHEY, CDR2 SMNVEV (reference sequence). The CDR3 loop reads CASSRDGVNEKLFF. CDR3 nucleotides: TGTGCCAGCAGTCGGGACGGCGTTAATGAAAAACTGTTTTTT. Full variable domain (outside the CDR3, taken from reference TRBV27 and TRBJ1-4): EAQVTQNPRYLITVTGKKLTVTCSQNMNHEYMSWYRQDPGLGLRQIYYSMNVEVTDKGDVPEGYKVSRKEKRNFPLILESPSPNQTSLYFCASSRDGVNEKLFFGSGTQLSVL.

This clonotype showed up many times. CDR3 protein: CASQVGGTEAFF. The CDR3 nucleotides read TGTGCCAGCCAAGTCGGAGGGACTGAAGCTTTCTTT. The chain is built from TRBV12-3 or TRBV12-4 and TRBJ1-1; no clear D gene. This CDR3 is built from 12 residues. Between the trimmed V and J ends, which lost 8 bases and 5 bases, there was a span of 12 bases.